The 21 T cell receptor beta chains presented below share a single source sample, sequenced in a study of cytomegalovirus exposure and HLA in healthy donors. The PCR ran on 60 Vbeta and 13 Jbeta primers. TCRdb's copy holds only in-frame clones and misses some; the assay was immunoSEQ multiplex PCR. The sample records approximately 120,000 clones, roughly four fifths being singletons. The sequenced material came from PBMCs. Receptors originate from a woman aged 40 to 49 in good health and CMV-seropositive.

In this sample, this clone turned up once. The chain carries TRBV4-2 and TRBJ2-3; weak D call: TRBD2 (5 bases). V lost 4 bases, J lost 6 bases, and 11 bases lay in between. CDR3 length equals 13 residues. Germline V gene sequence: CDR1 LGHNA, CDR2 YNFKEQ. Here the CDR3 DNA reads TGTGCCAGCAGCCGAACAGCGGCGGATACGCAGTATTTT. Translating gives CASSRTAADTQYF.

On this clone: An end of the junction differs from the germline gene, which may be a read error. The CDR3 region has the DNA TGTGCCAGCAGCACCCTACTAGCGGACCAAGAGATCCAGTACTTC. This translates into CASSTLLADQEIQYF. V gene TRBV6-5 combines with J gene TRBJ2-5; 8 nucleotides align to TRBD2. The CDR3 has 15 residues. CDR1 is MNHEY, CDR2 SVGAGI, per germline.

In DNA form, the CDR3 reads TGTGCCAGCAGCTTTCTACGACAGGGCCTTAAGGGGCCCCAGCATTTT. Encoded protein: CASSFLRQGLKGPQHF. V is TRBV11-2 and J is TRBJ1-5, with 7 positions matching TRBD1. The ends lost 3 bases at V and 9 bases at J; junction bases unmatched: 14. In germline, CDR1 is SGHAT, CDR2 FQNNGV. This CDR3 region has 16 residues. Complete variable domain (other parts from reference TRBV11-2 and TRBJ1-5): EAGVAQSPRYKIIEKRQSVAFWCNPISGHATLYWYQQILGQGPKLLIQFQNNGVVDDSQLPKDRFSAERLKGVDSTLKIQPAKLEDSAVYLCASSFLRQGLKGPQHFGDGTRLSIL.

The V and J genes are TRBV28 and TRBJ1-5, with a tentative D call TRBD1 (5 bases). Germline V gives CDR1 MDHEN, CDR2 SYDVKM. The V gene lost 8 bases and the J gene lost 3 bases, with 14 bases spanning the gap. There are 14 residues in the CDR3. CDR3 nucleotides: TGTGCCAGCTCTGCGGGGGGGACCAATCAGCCCCAGCATTTT. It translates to CASSAGGTNQPQHF.

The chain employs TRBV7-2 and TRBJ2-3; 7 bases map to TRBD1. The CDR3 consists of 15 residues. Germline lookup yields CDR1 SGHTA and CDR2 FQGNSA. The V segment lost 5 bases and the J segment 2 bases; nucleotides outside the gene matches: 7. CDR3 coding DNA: TGTGCCAGCAGCGGGGGACAGAGGAACACAGATACGCAGTATTTT. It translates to CASSGGQRNTDTQYF.

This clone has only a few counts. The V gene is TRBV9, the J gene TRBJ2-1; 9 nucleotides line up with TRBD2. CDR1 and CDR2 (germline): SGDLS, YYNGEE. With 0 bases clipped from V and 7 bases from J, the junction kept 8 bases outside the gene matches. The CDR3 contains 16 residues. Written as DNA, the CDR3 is TGTGCCAGCAGCGTAGCAGCGGGAGGATTGTCAAATGAGCAGTTCTTC. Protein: CASSVAAGGLSNEQFF. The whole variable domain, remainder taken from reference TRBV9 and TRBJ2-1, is DSGVTQTPKHLITATGQRVTLRCSPRSGDLSVYWYQQSLDQGLQFLIQYYNGEERAKGNILERFSAQQFPDLHSELNLSSLELGDSALYFCASSVAAGGLSNEQFFGPGTRLTVL.

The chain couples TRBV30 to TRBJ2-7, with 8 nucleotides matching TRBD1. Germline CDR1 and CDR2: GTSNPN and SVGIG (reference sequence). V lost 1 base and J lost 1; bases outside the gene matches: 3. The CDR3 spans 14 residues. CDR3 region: CAWSGGQGSYEQYF. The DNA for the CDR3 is TGTGCCTGGAGTGGCGGACAGGGATCCTACGAGCAGTACTTC.

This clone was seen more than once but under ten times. The CDR3 protein is CASSDTGNANEQFF. Written as DNA, the CDR3 is TGTGCCAGCAGTGATACAGGCAATGCGAATGAGCAGTTCTTC. The chain couples TRBV25-1 to TRBJ2-1; possible D gene TRBD1, 5 bases. Germline-derived CDR1 and CDR2 are MGHDK and SYGVNS. V shed 3 bases and J shed 7 bases, with 13 bases lying between them. This CDR3 is 14 amino acids long.

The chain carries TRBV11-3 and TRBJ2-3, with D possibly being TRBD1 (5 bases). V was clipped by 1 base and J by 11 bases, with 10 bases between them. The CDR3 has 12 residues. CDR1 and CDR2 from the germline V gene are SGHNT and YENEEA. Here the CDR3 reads CASSLVGQGQYF. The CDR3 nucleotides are TGTGCCAGCAGCTTAGTCGGGCAGGGGCAGTATTTT.

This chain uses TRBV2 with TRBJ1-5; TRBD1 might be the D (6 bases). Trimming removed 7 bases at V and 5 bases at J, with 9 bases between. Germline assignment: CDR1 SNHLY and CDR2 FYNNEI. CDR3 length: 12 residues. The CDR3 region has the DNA TGTGCCAGCACCCCAGGGGATCAGCCCCAGCATTTT. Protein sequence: CASTPGDQPQHF.

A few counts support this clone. The CDR3 nucleotides read TGTGCCAGCAGTCCAGACAGGGTTTCAGATTCACCCCTCCACTTT. This encodes CASSPDRVSDSPLHF. The chain has TRBV6-5 and TRBJ1-6, with TRBD1 matching 7 bases. CDR1 and CDR2 (germline): MNHEY, SVGAGI. This CDR3 is 15 amino acids long. The J segment lost 8 bases and the V segment lost 5 bases, leaving 9 bases of the junction unmatched.

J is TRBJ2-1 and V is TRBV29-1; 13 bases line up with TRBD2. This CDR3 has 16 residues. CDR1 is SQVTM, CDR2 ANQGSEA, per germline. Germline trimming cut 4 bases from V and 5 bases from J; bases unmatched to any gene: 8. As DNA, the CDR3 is TGCAGCGTTGTATGGAGACTAGCGGGAGGTAACAATGAGCAGTTCTTC. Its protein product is CSVVWRLAGGNNEQFF.

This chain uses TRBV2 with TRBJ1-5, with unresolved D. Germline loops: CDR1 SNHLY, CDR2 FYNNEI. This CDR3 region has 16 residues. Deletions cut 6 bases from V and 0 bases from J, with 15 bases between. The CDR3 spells CASRDRTGISNQPQHF. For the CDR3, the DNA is TGTGCCAGCAGGGATAGGACGGGAATTAGCAATCAGCCCCAGCATTTT.

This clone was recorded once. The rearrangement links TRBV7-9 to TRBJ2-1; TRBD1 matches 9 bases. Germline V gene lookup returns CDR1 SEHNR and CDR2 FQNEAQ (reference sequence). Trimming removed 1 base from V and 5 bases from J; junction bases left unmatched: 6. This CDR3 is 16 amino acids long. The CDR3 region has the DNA TGTGCCAGCAGCTTAGAACTCGGACAGGGGAACAATGAGCAGTTCTTC. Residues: CASSLELGQGNNEQFF.

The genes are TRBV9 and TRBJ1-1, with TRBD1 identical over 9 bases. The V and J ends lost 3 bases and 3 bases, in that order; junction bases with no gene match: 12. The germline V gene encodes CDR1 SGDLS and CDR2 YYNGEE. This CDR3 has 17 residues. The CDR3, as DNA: TGTGCCAGCAGCGCGGTGCCCGGGACAGGGTGGGACACTGAAGCTTTCTTT. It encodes CASSAVPGTGWDTEAFF.

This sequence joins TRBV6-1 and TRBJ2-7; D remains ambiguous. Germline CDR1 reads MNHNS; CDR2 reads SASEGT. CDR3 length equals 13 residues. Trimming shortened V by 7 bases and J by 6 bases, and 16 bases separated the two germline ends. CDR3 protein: CASNFGPHGEQYF. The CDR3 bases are TGTGCCAGCAATTTTGGGCCCCATGGCGAGCAGTACTTC.

CDR3 nucleotides: TGCGCCAGCAGCCTGACCGGGACAGGGGGTGAGACCCAGTACTTC. This translates into CASSLTGTGGETQYF. The genes are TRBV4-1 and TRBJ2-5, with 11 bases that match TRBD1. Germline V gene lookup returns CDR1 MGHRA and CDR2 YSYEKL. The CDR3 runs 15 residues. Trimming took 4 bases from V and 5 from J; bases not matched to a gene: 6.

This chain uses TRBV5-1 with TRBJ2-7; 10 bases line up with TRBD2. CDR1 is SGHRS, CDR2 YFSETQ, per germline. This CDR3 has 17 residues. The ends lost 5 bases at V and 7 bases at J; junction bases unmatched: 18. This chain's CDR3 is CASRDAEGLAGVDEQYF. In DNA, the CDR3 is TGCGCCAGCAGGGATGCGGAGGGTCTAGCGGGAGTAGATGAGCAGTACTTC. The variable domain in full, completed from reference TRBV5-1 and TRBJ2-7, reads KAGVTQTPRYLIKTRGQQVTLSCSPISGHRSVSWYQQTPGQGLQFLFEYFSETQRNKGNFPGRFSGRQFSNSRSEMNVSTLELGDSALYLCASRDAEGLAGVDEQYFGPGTRLTVT.

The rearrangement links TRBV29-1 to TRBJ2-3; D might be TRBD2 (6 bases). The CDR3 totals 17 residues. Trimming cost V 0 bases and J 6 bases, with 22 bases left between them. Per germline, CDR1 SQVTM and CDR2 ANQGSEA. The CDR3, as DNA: TGCAGCGTTGAAGATACTAGGGGAGGCGAAGGGAGCGATACGCAGTATTTT. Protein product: CSVEDTRGGEGSDTQYF.

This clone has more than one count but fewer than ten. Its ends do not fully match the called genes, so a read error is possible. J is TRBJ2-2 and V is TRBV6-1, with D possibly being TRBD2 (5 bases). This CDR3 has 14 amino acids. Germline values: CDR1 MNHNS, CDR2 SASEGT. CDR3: CASREGANTGELFF. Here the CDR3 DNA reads TGTGCCAGCCGTGAGGGCGCGAACACCGGGGAGCTGTTTTTT.

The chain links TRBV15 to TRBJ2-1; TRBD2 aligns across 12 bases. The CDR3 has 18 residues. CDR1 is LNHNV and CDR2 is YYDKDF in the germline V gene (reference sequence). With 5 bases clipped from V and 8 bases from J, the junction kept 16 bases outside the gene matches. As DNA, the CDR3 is TGTGCCACCAGCGGTTCGGAGCTAGCGGGAGGGCACCGGGATGAGCAGTTCTTC. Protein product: CATSGSELAGGHRDEQFF.